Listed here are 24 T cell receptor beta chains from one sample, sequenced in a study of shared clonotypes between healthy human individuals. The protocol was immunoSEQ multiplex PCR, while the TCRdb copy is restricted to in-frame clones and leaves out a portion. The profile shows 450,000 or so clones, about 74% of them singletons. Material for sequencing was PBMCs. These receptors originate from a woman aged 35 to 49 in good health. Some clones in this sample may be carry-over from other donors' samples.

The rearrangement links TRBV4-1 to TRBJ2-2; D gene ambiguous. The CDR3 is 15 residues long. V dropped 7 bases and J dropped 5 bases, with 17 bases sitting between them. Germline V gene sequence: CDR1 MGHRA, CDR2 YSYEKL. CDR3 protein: CASTTGSPGTGELFF. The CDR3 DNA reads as TGCGCCAGCACAACCGGTTCTCCGGGTACCGGGGAGCTGTTTTTT.

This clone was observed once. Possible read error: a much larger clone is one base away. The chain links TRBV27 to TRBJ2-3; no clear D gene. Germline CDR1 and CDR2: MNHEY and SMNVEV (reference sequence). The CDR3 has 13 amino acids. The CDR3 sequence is CARSSPTSDTQYF. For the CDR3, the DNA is TGTGCCAGAAGTTCACCCACGTCAGATACGCAGTATTTT.

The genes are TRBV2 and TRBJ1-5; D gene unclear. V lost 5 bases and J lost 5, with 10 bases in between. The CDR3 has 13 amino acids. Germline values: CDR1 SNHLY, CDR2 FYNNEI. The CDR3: CASSPGLDQPQHF. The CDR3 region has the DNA TGTGCCAGCAGTCCGGGTCTCGATCAGCCCCAGCATTTT. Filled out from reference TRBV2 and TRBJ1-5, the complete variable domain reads EPEVTQTPSHQVTQMGQEVILRCVPISNHLYFYWYRQILGQKVEFLVSFYNNEISEKSEIFDDQFSVERPDGSNFTLKIRSTKLEDSAMYFCASSPGLDQPQHFGDGTRLSIL.

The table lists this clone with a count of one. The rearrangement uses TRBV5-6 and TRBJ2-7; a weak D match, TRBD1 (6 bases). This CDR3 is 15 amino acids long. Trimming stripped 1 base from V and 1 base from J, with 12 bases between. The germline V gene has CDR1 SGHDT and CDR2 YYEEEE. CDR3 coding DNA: TGTGCCAGCAGCTTGATCGGACAGCTGTCCTACGAGCAGTACTTC. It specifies CASSLIGQLSYEQYF.

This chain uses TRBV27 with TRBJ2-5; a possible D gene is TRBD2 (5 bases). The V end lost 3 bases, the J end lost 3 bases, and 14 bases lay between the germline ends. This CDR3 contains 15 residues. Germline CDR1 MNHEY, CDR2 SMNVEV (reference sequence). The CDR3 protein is CASSFGGLAKETQYF. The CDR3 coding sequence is TGTGCCAGCAGTTTCGGCGGACTTGCAAAAGAGACCCAGTACTTC.

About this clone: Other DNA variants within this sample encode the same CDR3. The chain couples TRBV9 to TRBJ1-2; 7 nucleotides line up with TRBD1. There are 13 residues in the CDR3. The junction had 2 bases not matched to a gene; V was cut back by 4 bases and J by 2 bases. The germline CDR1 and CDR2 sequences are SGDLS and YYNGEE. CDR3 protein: CASSRDSNYGYTF. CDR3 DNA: TGTGCCAGCAGCCGGGACAGCAACTATGGCTACACCTTC.

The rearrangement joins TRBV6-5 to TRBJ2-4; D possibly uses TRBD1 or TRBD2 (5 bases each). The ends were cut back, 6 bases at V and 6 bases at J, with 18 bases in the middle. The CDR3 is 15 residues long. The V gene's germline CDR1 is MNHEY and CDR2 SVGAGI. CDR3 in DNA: TGTGCCAGCAGCCCCCGGGACGGAGGATTAAACATTCAGTACTTC. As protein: CASSPRDGGLNIQYF.

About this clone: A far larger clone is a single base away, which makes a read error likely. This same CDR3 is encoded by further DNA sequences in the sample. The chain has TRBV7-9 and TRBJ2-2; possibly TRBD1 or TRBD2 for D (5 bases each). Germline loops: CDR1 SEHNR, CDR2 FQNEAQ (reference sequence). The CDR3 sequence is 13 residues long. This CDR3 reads CASSLGTFGELFF. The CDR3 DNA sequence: TGCGCCAGCAGCTTAGGGACGTTCGGGGAGCTGTTTTTT.

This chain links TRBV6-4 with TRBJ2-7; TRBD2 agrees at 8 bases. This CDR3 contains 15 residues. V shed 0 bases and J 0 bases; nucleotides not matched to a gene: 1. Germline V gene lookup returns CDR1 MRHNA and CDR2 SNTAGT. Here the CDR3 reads CASSDSSGSSYEQYF. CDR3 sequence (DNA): TGTGCCAGCAGTGACTCCAGCGGGAGCTCCTACGAGCAGTACTTC.

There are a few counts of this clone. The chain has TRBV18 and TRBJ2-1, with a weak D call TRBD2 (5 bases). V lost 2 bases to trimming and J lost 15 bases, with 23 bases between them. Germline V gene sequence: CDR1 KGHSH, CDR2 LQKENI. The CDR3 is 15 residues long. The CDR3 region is CASSPSGVFGAGLFF. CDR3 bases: TGTGCCAGCTCACCAAGCGGCGTTTTCGGAGCAGGTCTGTTCTTC.

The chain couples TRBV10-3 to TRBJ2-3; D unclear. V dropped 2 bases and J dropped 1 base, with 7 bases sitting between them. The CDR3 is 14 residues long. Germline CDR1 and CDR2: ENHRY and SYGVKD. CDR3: CAISESTGTDTQYF. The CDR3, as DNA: TGTGCCATCAGTGAGAGCACAGGCACAGATACGCAGTATTTT.

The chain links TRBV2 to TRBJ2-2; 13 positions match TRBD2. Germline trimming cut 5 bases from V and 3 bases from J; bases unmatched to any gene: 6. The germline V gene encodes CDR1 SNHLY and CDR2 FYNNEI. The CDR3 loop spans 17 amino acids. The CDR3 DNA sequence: TGTGCCAGCAGTCGGACTAGCGGGAGAGAGGACACCGGGGAGCTGTTTTTT. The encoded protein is CASSRTSGREDTGELFF. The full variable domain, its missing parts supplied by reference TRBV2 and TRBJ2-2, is EPEVTQTPSHQVTQMGQEVILRCVPISNHLYFYWYRQILGQKVEFLVSFYNNEISEKSEIFDDQFSVERPDGSNFTLKIRSTKLEDSAMYFCASSRTSGREDTGELFFGEGSRLTVL.

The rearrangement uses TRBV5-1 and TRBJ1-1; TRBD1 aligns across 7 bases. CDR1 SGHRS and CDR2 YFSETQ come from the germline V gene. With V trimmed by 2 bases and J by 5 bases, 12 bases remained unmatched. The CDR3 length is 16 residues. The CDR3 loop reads CASSLVTGDGLTEAFF. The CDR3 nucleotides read TGCGCCAGCAGCTTAGTTACAGGGGATGGTTTGACTGAAGCTTTCTTT.

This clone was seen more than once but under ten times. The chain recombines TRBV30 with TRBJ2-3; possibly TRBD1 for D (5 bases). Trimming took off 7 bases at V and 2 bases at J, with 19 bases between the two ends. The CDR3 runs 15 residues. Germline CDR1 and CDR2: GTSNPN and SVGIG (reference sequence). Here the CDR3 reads CASDLGRRITDTQYF. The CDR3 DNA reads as TGTGCCTCCGACCTGGGGCGCAGGATCACAGATACGCAGTATTTT.

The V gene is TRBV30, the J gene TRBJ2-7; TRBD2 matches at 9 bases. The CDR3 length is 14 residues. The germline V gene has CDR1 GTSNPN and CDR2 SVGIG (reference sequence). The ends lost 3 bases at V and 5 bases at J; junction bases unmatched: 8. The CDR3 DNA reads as TGTGCCTGGAGGCCGGGACTAGCATCGGACGAGCAGTACTTC. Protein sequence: CAWRPGLASDEQYF.

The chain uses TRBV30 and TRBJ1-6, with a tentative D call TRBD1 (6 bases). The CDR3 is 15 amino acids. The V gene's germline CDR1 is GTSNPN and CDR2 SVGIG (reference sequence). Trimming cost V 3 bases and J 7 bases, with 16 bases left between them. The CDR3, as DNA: TGTGCCTGGAGAGAAGGGACATTTGGCAATTCACCCCTCCACTTT. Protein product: CAWREGTFGNSPLHF.

DNA for the CDR3: TGTGCCAGCAGCCCGGGACGGAACACTGAAGCTTTCTTT. This gives the protein CASSPGRNTEAFF. The chain uses TRBV7-2 and TRBJ1-1; the D gene is possibly TRBD1 (5 bases). The length of the CDR3 is 13 residues. Trimming pared 5 bases from V and 1 base from J, leaving 8 bases between. CDR1 is SGHTA and CDR2 is FQGNSA in the germline V gene.

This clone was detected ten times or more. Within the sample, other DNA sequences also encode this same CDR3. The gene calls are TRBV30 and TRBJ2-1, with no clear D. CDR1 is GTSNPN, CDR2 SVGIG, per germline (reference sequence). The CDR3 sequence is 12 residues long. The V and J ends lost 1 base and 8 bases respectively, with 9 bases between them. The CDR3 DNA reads TGTGCCTGGAGTGGGGTTACCCATGAGCAGTTCTTC. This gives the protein CAWSGVTHEQFF.

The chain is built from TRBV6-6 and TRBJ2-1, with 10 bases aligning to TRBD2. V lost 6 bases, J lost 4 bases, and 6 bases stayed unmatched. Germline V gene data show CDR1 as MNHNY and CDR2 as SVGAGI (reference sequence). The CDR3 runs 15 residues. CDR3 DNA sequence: TGTGCCAGCAGCCTGTCGACTAGCGGGTACAATGAGCAGTTCTTC. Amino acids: CASSLSTSGYNEQFF.

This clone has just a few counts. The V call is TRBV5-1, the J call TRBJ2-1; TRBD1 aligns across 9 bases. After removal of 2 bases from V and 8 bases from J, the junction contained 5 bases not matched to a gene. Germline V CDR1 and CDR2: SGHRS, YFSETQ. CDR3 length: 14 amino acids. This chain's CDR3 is CASSLTGQGHEQFF. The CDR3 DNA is TGCGCCAGCAGCTTAACGGGACAGGGCCATGAGCAGTTCTTC.

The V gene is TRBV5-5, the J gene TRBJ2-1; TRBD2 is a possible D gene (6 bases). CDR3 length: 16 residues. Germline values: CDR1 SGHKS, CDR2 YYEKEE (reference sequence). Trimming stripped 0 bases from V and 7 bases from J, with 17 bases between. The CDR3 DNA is TGTGCCAGCAGCTTGGGAAATAGCGGAGTACAGAATGAGCAGTTCTTC. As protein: CASSLGNSGVQNEQFF.

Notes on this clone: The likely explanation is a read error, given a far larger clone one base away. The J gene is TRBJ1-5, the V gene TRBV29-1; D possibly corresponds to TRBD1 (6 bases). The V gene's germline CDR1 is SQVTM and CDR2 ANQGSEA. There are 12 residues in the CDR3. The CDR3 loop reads CSVSTGNQPRHF. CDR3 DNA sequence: TGCAGCGTATCGACAGGCAATCAGCCCCGGCATTTT.

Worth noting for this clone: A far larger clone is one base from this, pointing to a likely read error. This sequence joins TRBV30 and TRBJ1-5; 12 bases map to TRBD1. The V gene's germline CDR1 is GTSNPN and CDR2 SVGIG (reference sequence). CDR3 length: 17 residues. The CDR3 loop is CARSALGGQGASQPQHF. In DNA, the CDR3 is TGTGCCCGGAGTGCCCTCGGGGGACAGGGGGCGAGTCAGCCCCAGCATTTT.

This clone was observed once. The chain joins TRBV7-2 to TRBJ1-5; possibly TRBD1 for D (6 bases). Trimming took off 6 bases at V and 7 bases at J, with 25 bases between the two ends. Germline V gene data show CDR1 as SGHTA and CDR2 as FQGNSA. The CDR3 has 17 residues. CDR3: CASSFSFGGRVGQPQHF. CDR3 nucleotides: TGTGCCAGCAGTTTTTCCTTTGGGGGCAGGGTTGGACAGCCCCAGCATTTT.